Sequencing of this TCR beta chain was carried out in a study of T cell repertoires in cytomegalovirus infection. This clonotype turned up a few times. Antigen unknown. TCRdb reprocessed the reads with MiXCR, giving one entry per CDR3 protein. The table has about 830,000 distinct CDR3 sequences, approximately 32% seen once. Trimming removed 4 bases from V and 7 bases from J; junction bases left unmatched: 10. The length of the CDR3 is 16 residues. The germline V gene encodes CDR1 MDHEN and CDR2 SYDVKM. The TCR originated in a human donor in good health (CMV status not recorded). Some clones in this sample may be carry-over from other donors' samples. The starting material was cultured CD8+ T cells from PBMCs, obtained from culture after CMV antigen stimulation. The gene calls are TRBV28 and TRBJ1-5; 10 nucleotides line up with TRBD1. CDR3 DNA: TGTGCCAGCAGTTCCCATATCGACAGGGGGCTGCAGCCCCAGCATTTT. This gives the protein CASSSHIDRGLQPQHF.